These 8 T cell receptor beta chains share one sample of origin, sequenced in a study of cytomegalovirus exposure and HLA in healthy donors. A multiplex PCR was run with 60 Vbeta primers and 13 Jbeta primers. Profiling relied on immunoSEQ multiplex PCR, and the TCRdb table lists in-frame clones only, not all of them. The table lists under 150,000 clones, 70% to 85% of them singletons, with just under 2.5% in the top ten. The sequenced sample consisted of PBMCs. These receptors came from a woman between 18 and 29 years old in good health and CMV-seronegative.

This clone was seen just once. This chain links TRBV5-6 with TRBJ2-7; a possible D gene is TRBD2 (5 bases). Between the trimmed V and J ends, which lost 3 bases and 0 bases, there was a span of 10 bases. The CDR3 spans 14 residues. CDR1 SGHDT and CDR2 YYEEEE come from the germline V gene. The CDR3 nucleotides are TGTGCCAGCAGCTCCCCGGGATCCTCCTACGAGCAGTACTTC. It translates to CASSSPGSSYEQYF.

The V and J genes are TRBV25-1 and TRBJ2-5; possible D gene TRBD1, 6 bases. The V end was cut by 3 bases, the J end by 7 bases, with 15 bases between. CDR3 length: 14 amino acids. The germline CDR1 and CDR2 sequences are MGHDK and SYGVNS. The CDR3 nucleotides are TGTGCCAGCAGTGAGCAGGGGCCCAGAGGGACCCAGTACTTC. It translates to CASSEQGPRGTQYF.

The CDR3 DNA is TGTGCCAGCAGCGATATCTCTGGCTACACCTTC. Encoded protein: CASSDISGYTF. The chain links TRBV9 to TRBJ1-2, with no clear D. The CDR3 is made up of 11 amino acids. CDR1 is SGDLS and CDR2 is YYNGEE in the germline V gene. V lost 3 bases and J 7 bases, leaving 7 bases between the germline ends.

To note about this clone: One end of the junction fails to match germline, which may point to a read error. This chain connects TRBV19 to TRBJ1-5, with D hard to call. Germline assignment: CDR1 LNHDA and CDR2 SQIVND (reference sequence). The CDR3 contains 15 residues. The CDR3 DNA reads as TGTGCCAGTAGGATAGGACGGGTTAGCAATCAGCCCCAGCATTTT. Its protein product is CASRIGRVSNQPQHF.

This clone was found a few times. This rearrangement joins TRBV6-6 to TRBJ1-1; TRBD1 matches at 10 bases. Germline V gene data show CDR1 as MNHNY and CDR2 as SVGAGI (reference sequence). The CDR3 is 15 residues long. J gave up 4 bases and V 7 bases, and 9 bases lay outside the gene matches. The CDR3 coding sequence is TGTGCCAGCACTCAACAGACAGGGGGCTTCACTGAAGCTTTCTTT. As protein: CASTQQTGGFTEAFF.

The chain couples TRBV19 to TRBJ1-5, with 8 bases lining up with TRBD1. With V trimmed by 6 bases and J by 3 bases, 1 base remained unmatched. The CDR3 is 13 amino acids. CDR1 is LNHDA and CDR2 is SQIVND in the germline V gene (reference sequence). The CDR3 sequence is CASRDRDNQPQHF. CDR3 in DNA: TGTGCCAGTAGGGACAGGGACAATCAGCCCCAGCATTTT.

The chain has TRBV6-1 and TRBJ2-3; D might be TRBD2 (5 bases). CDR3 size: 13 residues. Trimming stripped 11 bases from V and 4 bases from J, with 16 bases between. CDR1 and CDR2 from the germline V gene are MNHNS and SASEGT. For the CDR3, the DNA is TGTGCCGGGAGAAACAGAGAGGCAGATACGCAGTATTTT. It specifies CAGRNREADTQYF.

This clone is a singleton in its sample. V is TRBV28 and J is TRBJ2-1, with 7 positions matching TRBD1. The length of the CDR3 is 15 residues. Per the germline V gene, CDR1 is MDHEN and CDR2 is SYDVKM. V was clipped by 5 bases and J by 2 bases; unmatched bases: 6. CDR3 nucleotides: TGTGCCAGCAGTCCCCCGGGACAGACCTACAATGAGCAGTTCTTC. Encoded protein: CASSPPGQTYNEQFF.